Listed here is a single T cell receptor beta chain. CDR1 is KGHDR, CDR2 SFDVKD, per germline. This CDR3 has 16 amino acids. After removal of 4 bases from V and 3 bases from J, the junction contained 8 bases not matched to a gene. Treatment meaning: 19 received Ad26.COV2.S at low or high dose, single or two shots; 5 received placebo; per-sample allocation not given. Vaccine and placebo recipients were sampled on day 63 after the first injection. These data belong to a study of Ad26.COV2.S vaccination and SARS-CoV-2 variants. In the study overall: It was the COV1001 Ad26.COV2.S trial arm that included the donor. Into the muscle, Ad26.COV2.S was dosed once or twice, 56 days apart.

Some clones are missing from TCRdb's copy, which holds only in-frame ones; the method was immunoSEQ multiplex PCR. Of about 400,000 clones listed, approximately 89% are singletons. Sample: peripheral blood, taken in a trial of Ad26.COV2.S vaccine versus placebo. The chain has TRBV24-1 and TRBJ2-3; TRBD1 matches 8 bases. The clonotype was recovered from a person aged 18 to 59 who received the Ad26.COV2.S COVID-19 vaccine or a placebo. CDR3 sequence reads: CATSEGGRGLTDTQYF. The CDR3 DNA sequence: TGTGCCACCAGTGAGGGCGGCAGGGGGCTTACAGATACGCAGTATTTT.